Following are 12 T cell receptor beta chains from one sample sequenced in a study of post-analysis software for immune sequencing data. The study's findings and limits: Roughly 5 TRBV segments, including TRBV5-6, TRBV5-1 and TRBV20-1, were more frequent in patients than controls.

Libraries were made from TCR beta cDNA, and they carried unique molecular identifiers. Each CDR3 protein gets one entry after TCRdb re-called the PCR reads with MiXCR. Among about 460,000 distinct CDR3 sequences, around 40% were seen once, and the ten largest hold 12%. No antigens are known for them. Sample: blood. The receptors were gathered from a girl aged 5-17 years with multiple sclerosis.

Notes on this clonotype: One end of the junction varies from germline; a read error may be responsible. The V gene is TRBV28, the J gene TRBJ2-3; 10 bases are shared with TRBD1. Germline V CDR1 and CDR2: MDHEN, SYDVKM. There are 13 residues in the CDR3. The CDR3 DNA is TGTGCCGGCAGGACAGGGGGTACAGATACGCAGTATTTT. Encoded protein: CAGRTGGTDTQYF.

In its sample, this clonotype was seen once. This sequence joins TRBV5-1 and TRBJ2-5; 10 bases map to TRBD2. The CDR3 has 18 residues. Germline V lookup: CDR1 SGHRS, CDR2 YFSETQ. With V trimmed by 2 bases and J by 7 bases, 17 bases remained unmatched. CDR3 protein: CASSFSGTSETLQSTQYF. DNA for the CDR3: TGCGCCAGCAGCTTCTCCGGGACTAGCGAAACCCTTCAGTCGACCCAGTACTTC.

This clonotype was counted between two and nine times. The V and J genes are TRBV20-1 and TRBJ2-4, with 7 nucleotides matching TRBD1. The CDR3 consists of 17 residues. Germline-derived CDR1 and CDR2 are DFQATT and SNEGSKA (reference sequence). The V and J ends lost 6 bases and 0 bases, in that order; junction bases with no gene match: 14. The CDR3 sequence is CSAAGTDARLAKNIQYF. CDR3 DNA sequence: TGCAGTGCGGCTGGGACAGACGCGCGGCTAGCCAAAAACATTCAGTACTTC.

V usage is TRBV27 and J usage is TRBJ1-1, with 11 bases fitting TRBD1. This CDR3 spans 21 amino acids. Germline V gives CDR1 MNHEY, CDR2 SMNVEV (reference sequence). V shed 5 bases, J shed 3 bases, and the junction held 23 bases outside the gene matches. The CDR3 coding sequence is TGTGCCAGCAGTATCCCGGACAGGGGGCGGGATTATCAAATGGGGGACACTGAAGCTTTCTTT. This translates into CASSIPDRGRDYQMGDTEAFF.

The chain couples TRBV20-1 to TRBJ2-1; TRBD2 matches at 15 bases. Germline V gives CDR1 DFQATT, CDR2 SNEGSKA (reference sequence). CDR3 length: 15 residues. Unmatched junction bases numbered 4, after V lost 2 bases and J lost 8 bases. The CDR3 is CSARWGLAGGDEQFF. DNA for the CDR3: TGCAGTGCTAGATGGGGACTAGCGGGAGGTGATGAGCAGTTCTTC.

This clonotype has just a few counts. CDR3 coding DNA: TGTGCCAGCAGTCAAAGCCGGGGGGAGCCCCAGCATTTT. It is translated as CASSQSRGEPQHF. The chain combines TRBV6-1 with TRBJ1-5, with D possibly TRBD1 on 5 matching bases. V shed 5 bases and J shed 8 bases, with 13 bases lying between them. CDR1 is MNHNS, CDR2 SASEGT, per germline. The CDR3 is 13 residues long.

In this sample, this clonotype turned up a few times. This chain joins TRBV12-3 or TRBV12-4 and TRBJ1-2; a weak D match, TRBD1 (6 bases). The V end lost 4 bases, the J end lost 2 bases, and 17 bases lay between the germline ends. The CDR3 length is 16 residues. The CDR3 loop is CASSSWRETGNYGYTF. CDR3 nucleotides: TGTGCCAGCAGTTCTTGGCGCGAAACAGGGAACTATGGCTACACCTTC.

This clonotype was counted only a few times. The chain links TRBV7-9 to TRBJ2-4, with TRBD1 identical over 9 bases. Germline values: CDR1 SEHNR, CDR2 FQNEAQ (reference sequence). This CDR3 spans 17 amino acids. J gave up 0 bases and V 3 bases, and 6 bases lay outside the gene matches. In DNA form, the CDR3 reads TGTGCCAGCAGCTTTCGGACAGGGGCTTTAGCCAAAAACATTCAGTACTTC. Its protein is CASSFRTGALAKNIQYF.

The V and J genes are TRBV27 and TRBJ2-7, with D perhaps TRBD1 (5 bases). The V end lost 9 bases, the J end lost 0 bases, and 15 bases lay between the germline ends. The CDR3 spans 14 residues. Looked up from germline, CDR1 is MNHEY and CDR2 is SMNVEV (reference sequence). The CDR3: CARIRQSNSYEQYF. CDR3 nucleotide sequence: TGTGCCAGGATTCGACAGTCTAACTCCTACGAGCAGTACTTC.

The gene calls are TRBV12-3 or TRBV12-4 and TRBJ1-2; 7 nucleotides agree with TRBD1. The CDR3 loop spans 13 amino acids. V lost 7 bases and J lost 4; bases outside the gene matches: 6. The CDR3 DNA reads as TGTGCCAGCACCCTGGACAGGCTCTATGGCTACACCTTC. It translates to CASTLDRLYGYTF.

CDR3 loop: CSVDSGTETSTDTQYF. CDR3 nucleotides: TGCAGCGTAGACTCCGGGACAGAGACTAGCACAGATACGCAGTATTTT. The genes are TRBV29-1 and TRBJ2-3; 7 nucleotides match TRBD1. J was trimmed by 0 bases and V by 6 bases; bases with no gene match: 12. The germline V gene has CDR1 SQVTM and CDR2 ANQGSEA. This CDR3 region has 16 residues.

CDR3 nucleotide sequence: TGCAGTGCTAGCCACCCCTGGGCCAAAAACATTCAGTACTTC. Amino acid sequence: CSASHPWAKNIQYF. The genes are TRBV20-1 and TRBJ2-4; no firm D call. V was shortened by 3 bases and J by 1 base, with 10 bases between the two germline ends. From germline, CDR1 is DFQATT and CDR2 SNEGSKA (reference sequence). This CDR3 spans 14 amino acids.